The 3 T cell receptor beta chains presented below share a single source sample, sequenced in a study of post-analysis software for immune sequencing data (dated by TCRdb to about 2015). To prepare the library, PCR was applied. TCRdb shows the sequencer as Illumina HiSeq 2500. Unique molecular identifiers were incorporated into TCR beta cDNA libraries to reduce PCR and sequencing biases. TCRdb handled the public reads itself, with Q25 trimming in fastp and clone calling in MiXCR, and kept productive beta chains. Every distinct CDR3 protein forms one entry, paired with its most common genes and DNA. Within this sample are more than 450,000 distinct CDR3 sequences, with around 44% of them counted one time only. Under 2% of the sample is held by the ten biggest clonotypes. What these receptors recognize is not known. Paper-wide results and their limitations: Patients showed significantly higher frequencies than controls for a handful of TRBV segments, among them TRBV5-6, TRBV5-1 and TRBV20-1.

The sequenced sample was blood. These receptors all stem from a girl aged 10 to 17 with multiple sclerosis.

This chain uses TRBV10-3 with TRBJ2-5; maybe TRBD2 (5 bases). The CDR3 is 15 amino acids. The germline V gene has CDR1 ENHRY and CDR2 SYGVKD. The V and J ends lost 3 bases and 4 bases respectively, with 15 bases between them. CDR3 region: CAISDAAGMGETQYF. The CDR3 DNA reads as TGTGCCATCAGTGACGCGGCGGGCATGGGAGAGACCCAGTACTTC.

The chain employs TRBV3-1 and TRBJ1-1, with D tentatively TRBD1 (6 bases). Germline V gene data show CDR1 as LGHDT and CDR2 as YNNKEL (reference sequence). V lost 5 bases and J 4 bases, leaving 17 bases between the germline ends. The CDR3 contains 15 residues. The CDR3 sequence is CASSIEGRGTTEAFF. The CDR3 DNA reads as TGTGCCAGCAGCATAGAGGGCAGGGGTACCACTGAAGCTTTCTTT. Together with reference TRBV3-1 and TRBJ1-1, the CDR3 gives the full variable domain: DTAVSQTPKYLVTQMGNDKSIKCEQNLGHDTMYWYKQDSKKFLKIMFSYNNKELIINETVPNRFSPKSPDKAHLNLHINSLELGDSAVYFCASSIEGRGTTEAFFGQGTRLTVV.

This clonotype has a handful of counts. Sequence at one end of the junction differs from germline and may be a read error. The chain employs TRBV6-5 and TRBJ1-2; D not certain. In germline, CDR1 is MNHEY, CDR2 SVGAGI. This CDR3 has 15 amino acids. DNA for the CDR3: TGTGCCGGCAGTTACGGAGCCTTAGCCCCCTATGGCTACACCTTC. It specifies CAGSYGALAPYGYTF.